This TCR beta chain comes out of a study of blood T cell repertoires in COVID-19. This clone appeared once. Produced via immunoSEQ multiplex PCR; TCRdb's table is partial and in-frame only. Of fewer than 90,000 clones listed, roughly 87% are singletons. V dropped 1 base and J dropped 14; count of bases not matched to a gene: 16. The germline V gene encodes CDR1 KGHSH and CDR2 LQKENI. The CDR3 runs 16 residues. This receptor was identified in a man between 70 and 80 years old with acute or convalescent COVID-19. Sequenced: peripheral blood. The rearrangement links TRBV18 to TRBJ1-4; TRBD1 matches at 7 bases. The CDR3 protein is CASSPLDAYPGTVLFF. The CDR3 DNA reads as TGTGCCAGCTCACCACTCGATGCTTACCCCGGGACAGTTCTGTTTTTT.